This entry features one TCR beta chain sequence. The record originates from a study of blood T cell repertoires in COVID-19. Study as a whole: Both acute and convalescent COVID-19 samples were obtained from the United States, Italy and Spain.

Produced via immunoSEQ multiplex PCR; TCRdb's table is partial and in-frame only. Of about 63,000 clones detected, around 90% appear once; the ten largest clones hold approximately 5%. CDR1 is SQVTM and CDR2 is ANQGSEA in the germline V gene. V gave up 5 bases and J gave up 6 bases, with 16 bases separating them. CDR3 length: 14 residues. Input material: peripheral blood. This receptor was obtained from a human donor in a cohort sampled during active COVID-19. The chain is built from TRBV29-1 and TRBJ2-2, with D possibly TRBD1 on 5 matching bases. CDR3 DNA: TGCAGCGTTCCGAACAGGTCTAGGCCCGGGGAGCTGTTTTTT. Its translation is CSVPNRSRPGELFF.